This T cell receptor beta chain was sequenced for a study of T cells after yellow fever vaccination. Across the whole study: Preparation of fractions with low cell numbers was performed using SMART-Seq v4 Ultra Low Input. General study results and limits: Abundant bulk-population clonotypes could contaminate the FACS-sorted repertoires.

The CDR3 sequence is 13 residues long. The V and J ends lost 3 bases and 6 bases respectively, with 12 bases between them. In germline, CDR1 is DFQATT, CDR2 SNEGSKA (reference sequence). A 5'RACE template-switching step, the method used to make TCR cDNA, added a universal primer site and UMIs. From the 5' RACE reads, TCRdb called clonotypes with MiXCR, one entry per CDR3 protein. The sample holds about 96,000 distinct CDR3 sequences, 7.5% to 10% seen once. This specimen consisted of CD8+ T cells not binding an NS4B(214-222) dextramer, sorted from PBMCs, obtained more than 13 days after the first yellow fever vaccination. J is TRBJ2-4 and V is TRBV20-1; D call uncertain. The sequence derives from a young man who received the YFV17D yellow fever vaccine. CDR3: CSARSTPGNIQYF. As DNA, the CDR3 is TGCAGTGCTAGGTCGACCCCGGGAAACATTCAGTACTTC.